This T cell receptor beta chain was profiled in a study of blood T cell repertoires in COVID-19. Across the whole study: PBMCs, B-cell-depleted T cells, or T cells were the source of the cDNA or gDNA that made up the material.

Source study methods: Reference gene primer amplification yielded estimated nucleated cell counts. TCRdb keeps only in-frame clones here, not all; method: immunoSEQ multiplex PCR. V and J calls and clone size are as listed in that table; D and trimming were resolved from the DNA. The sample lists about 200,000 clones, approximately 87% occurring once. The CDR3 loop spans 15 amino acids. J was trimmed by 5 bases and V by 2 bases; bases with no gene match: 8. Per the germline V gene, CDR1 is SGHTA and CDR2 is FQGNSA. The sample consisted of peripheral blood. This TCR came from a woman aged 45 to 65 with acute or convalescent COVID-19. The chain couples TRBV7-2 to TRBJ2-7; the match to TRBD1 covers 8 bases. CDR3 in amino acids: CASSLNGPTGDEQYF. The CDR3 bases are TGTGCCAGCAGCTTAAATGGGCCGACAGGGGACGAGCAGTACTTC.